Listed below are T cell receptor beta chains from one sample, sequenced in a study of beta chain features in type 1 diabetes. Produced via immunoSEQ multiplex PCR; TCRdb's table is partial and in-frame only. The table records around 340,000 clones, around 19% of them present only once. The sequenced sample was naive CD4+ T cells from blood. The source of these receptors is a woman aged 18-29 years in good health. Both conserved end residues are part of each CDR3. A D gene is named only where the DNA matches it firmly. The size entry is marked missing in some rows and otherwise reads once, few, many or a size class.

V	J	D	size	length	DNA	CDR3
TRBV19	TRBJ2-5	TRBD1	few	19	TGTGCCAGTAGTGAGACAGGGTGGGCCCCCCACCCCTACCAAGAGACCCAGTACTTC	CASSETGWAPHPYQETQYF
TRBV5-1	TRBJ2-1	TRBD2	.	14	TGCGCCAGCAGCCTGCGACTAGCGGGAGATGAGCAGTTCTTC	CASSLRLAGDEQFF
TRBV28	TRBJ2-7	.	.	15	TGTGCCATCTCCCCCGGCGGGCCCCTTGGGTACGAGCAGTACTTC	CAISPGGPLGYEQYF
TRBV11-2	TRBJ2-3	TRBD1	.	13	TGTGCCAGCTGCCGCACAGGGGCCGATACGCAGTATTTT	CASCRTGADTQYF
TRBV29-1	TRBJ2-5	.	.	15	TGCAGCGCCTCCTTGGGACTCCGGTACCAAGAGACCCAGTACTTC	CSASLGLRYQETQYF
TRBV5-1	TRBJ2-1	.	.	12	TGCGCCAGCAACAGGGACATGAATGAGCAGTTCTTC	CASNRDMNEQFF
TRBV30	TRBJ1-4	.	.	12	TGTGCCTGGAGTGTACTGGGAGGAAAACTGTTTTTT	CAWSVLGGKLFF
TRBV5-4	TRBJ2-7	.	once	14	TGTGCCAGCAGCTTCGACAGTCTCAACTACGAGCAGTACTTC	CASSFDSLNYEQYF
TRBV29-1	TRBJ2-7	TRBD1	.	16	TGCAGCGTTGAAGGCCGCGCTTTACAGGGGCGCTACGAGCAGTACTTC	CSVEGRALQGRYEQYF
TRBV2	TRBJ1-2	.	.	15	TGTGCCAGCAGTGTACGTTCGGGACTACCCTATGGCTACACCTTC	CASSVRSGLPYGYTF
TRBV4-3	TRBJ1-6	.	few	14	TGCGCCACCTCAAGAGGCGGGCGGGATTCACCCCTCCACTTT	CATSRGGRDSPLHF
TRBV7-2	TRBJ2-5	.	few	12	TGTGCCAGCCGGAGGGTAGGAGAGACCCAGTACTTC	CASRRVGETQYF
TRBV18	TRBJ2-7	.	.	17	TGTGCCAGCTCACCATCCAACCCCTTCGGGAACTCCTACGAGCAGTACTTC	CASSPSNPFGNSYEQYF
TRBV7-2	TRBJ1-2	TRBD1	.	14	TGTGCCAGCAGCTTTACAGGGGGAGTCTATGGCTACACCTTC	CASSFTGGVYGYTF
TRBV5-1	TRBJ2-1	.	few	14	TGCGCCAGCAGAGAGGAATCCTCCTACAATGAGCAGTTCTTC	CASREESSYNEQFF
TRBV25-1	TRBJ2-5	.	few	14	TGTGCCAGCACCGACGGGACAACCCAAGAGACCCAGTACTTC	CASTDGTTQETQYF
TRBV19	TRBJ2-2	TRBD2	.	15	TGTGCCAGTACCCAAGCGGGAGAGAGAACCGGGGAGCTGTTTTTT	CASTQAGERTGELFF
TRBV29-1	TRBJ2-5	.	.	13	TGCAGCGTTGCGTCTAGTGGAGAGGAGACCCAGTACTTC	CSVASSGEETQYF
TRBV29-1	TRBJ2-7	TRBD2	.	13	TGCAGCGTCGGGGGACTAGCATGGTACGAGCAGTACTTC	CSVGGLAWYEQYF
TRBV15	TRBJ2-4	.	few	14	TGTGCCACCAGCAGAGACGCCACAGGGAGGGTTCAGTACTTC	CATSRDATGRVQYF
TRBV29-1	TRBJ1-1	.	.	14	TGCAGCGTCGCCGACAGGCTGGTGCGCACTGAAGCTTTCTTT	CSVADRLVRTEAFF
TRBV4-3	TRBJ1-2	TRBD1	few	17	TGCGCCAGCAGCCTTCTAACTAGGACAGGGGGGAGCTATGGCTACACCTTC	CASSLLTRTGGSYGYTF
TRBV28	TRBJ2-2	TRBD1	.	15	TGTGCCAGCAGGGTTACAGGGGCAGGCACCGGGGAGCTGTTTTTT	CASRVTGAGTGELFF
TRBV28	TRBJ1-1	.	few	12	TGTGCCAGCACGGTCGGAGGCACTGAAGCTTTCTTT	CASTVGGTEAFF
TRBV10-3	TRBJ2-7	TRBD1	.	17	TGTGCCATCAGTGAGTCGAAATATAGGACAGGGAAGTCCGAGCAGTACTTC	CAISESKYRTGKSEQYF
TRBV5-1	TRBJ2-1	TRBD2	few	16	TGCGCCAGCAGGGGACTAGCGGGATCCACCCACAATGAGCAGTTCTTC	CASRGLAGSTHNEQFF
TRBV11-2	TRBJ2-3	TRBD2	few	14	TGTGCCAGCAAGGTTTGGGGGGGAGCAGATACGCAGTATTTT	CASKVWGGADTQYF
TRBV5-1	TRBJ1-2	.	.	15	TGCGCCAGCAGCCGGGCTTCGGGACAATCCTATGGCTACACCTTC	CASSRASGQSYGYTF
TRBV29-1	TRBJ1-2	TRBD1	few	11	TGCAGCGCCGGGACAGGGCATGGCTACACCTTC	CSAGTGHGYTF
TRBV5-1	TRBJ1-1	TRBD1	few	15	TGCGCCAGCAGCTGGACAGGGTCCATGAACACTGAAGCTTTCTTT	CASSWTGSMNTEAFF
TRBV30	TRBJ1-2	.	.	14	TGTGCCTGGACCTCGGGGGGAACTAACTATGGCTACACCTTC	CAWTSGGTNYGYTF
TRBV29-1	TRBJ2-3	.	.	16	TGCAGCGTCACCGACCCGGGACAAATTAGCACAGATACGCAGTATTTT	CSVTDPGQISTDTQYF
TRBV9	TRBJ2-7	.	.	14	TGTGCCAGCAGCGTAGATAGTAGTTCGGGTAGGCTGTACTTC	CASSVDSSSGRLYF
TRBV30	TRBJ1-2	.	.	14	TGTGCCTGGAGTGTAATACAGTTCGGGGGTGGCTACACCTTC	CAWSVIQFGGGYTF
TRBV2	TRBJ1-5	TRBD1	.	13	TGTGCCAGCAGCCCAGGACAGGGACAGCCCCAGCATTTT	CASSPGQGQPQHF
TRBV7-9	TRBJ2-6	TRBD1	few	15	TGTGCCAGCAGCTCAGGGGGAACCGGGGCCAACGTCCTGACTTTC	CASSSGGTGANVLTF
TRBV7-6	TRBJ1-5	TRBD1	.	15	TGTGCCAGCAGCTTAGAGGACAGGGTAAATCAGCCCCAGCATTTT	CASSLEDRVNQPQHF
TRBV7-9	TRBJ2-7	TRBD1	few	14	TGTGCCAGCAGCTACGGACAGGGGCCATACGAGCAGTACTTC	CASSYGQGPYEQYF
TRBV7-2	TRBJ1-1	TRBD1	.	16	TGTGCCAGCAGCAACCGGGACAGGATCATGAACACTGAAGCTTTCTTT	CASSNRDRIMNTEAFF
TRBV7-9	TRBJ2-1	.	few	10	TGTGCCAGCAGCTTAGGTCGACTCTTCTTC	CASSLGRLFF
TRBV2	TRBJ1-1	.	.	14	TGTGCCAGCAGTGAGGTTAGTGGGAACACTGAAGCTTTCTTT	CASSEVSGNTEAFF
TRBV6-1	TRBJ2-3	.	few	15	TGTGCCAGCAGTGAACCAGCGTATAGCACAGATACGCAGTATTTT	CASSEPAYSTDTQYF
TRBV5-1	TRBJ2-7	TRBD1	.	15	TGCGCCAGCAGCGGAGGGGGGACAGGGATAAACGAGCAGTACTTC	CASSGGGTGINEQYF
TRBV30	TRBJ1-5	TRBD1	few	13	TGTGCCTGGAGTAACAGGGGGCACCAGCCCCAGCATTTT	CAWSNRGHQPQHF
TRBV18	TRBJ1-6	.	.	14	TGTGCCAGCTCTCCCGGGACTGGGAATTCACCCCTCCACTTT	CASSPGTGNSPLHF
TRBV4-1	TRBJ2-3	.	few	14	TGCGCCAGCAGCCAAGTCTCTACCACAGATACGCAGTATTTT	CASSQVSTTDTQYF
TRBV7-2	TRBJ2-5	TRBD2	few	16	TGTGCCAGCAGCTCCGGACTAGCGGGGGGCGGGGAGACCCAGTACTTC	CASSSGLAGGGETQYF
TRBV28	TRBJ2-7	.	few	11	TGTGCCAGCAGTCAATCCTACGAGCAGTACTTC	CASSQSYEQYF
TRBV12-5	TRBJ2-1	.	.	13	TGTGCTAGTGCCCTTAGCGGAGGAGATGAGCAGTTCTTC	CASALSGGDEQFF
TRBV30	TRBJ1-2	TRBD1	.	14	TGTGCCTGCCAAACAGGGGCCGGGGGCTATGGCTACACCTTC	CACQTGAGGYGYTF
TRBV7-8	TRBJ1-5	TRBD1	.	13	TGTGCCAGCAGCTGGGGGACAGCCTCTTCCCAGCATTTT	CASSWGTASSQHF
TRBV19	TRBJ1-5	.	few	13	TGTGCCAGTAGTATCGAGCGCAATCAGCCCCAGCATTTT	CASSIERNQPQHF
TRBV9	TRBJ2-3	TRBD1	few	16	TGTGCCAGCAGCGCGGGACAGGGGGGCCCCACAGATACGCAGTATTTT	CASSAGQGGPTDTQYF
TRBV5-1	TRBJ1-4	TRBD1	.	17	TGCGCCAGCAGCTTTTCCCCATCCGGGACAGATAATGAAAAACTGTTTTTT	CASSFSPSGTDNEKLFF